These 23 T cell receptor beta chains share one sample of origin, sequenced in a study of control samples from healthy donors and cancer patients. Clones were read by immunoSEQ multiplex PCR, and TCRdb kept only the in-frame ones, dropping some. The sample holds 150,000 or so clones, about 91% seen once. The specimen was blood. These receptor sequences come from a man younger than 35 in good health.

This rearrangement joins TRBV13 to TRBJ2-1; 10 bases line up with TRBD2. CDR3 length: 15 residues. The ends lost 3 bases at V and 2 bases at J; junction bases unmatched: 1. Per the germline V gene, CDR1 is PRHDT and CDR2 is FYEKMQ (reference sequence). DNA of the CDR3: TGTGCCAGCAGCTTCAGCGGGGGGGCCTACAATGAGCAGTTCTTC. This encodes CASSFSGGAYNEQFF.

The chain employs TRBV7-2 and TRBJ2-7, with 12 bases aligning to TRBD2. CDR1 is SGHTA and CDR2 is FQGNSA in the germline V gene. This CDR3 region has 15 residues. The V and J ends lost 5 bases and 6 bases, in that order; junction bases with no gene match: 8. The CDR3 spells CASSPSGGDDREQYF. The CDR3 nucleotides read TGTGCCAGCAGCCCTAGCGGGGGGGACGATCGCGAGCAGTACTTC.

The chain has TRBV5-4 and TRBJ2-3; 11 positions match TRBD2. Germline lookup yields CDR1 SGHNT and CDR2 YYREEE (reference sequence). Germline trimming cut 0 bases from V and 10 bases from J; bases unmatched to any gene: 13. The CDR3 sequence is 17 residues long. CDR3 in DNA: TGTGCCAGCAGCTTGGCGCCGGTTCTAGCGGGGGGAGAATCGCAGTATTTT. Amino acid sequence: CASSLAPVLAGGESQYF.

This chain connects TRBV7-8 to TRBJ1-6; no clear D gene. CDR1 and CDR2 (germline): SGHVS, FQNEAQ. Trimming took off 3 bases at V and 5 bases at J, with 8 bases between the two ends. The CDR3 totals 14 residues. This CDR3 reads CASSFRLDNSPLHF. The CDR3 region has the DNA TGTGCCAGCAGCTTTCGACTTGATAATTCACCCCTCCACTTT. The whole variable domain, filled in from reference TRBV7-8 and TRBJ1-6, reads GAGVSQSPRYKVAKRGQDVALRCDPISGHVSLFWYQQALGQGPEFLTYFQNEAQLDKSGLPSDRFFAERPEGSVSTLKIQRTQQEDSAVYLCASSFRLDNSPLHFGNGTRLTVT.

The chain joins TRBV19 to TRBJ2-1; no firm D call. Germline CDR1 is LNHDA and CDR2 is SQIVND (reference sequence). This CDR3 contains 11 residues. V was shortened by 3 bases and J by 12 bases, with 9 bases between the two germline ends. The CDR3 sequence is CASSIDTTQFF. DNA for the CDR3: TGTGCCAGTAGTATTGACACCACGCAGTTCTTC. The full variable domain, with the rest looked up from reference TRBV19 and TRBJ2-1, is DGGITQSPKYLFRKEGQNVTLSCEQNLNHDAMYWYRQDPGQGLRLIYYSQIVNDFQKGDIAEGYSVSREKKESFPLTVTSAQKNPTAFYLCASSIDTTQFFGPGTRLTVL.

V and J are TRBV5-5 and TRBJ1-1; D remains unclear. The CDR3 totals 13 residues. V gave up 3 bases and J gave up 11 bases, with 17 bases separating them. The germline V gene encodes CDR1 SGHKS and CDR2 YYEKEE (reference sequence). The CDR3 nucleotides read TGTGCCAGCAGCTGGACCACCGACACTAATGCTTTCTTT. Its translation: CASSWTTDTNAFF.

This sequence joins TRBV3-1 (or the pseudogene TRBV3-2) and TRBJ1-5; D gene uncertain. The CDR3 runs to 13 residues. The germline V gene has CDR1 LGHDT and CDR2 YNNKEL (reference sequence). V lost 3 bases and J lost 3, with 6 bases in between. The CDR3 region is CASSQGSNQPQHF. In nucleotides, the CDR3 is TGTGCCAGCAGCCAGGGTTCCAATCAGCCCCAGCATTTT.

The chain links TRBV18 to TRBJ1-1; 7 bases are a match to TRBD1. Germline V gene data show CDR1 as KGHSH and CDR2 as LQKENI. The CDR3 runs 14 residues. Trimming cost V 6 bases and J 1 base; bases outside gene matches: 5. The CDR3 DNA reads TGTGCCAGCTCTTCAGACAGGGAGAACACTGAAGCTTTCTTT. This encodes CASSSDRENTEAFF. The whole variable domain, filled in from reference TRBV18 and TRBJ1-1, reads NAGVMQNPRHLVRRRGQEARLRCSPMKGHSHVYWYRQLPEEGLKFMVYLQKENIIDESGMPKERFSAEFPKEGPSILRIQQVVRGDSAAYFCASSSDRENTEAFFGQGTRLTVV.

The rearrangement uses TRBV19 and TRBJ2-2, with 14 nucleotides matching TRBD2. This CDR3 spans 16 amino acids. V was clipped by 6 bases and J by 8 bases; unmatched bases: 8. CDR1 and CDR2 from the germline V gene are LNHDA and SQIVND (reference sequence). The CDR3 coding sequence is TGTGCCAGTAGAACCGGGACTAGCGGGGGTTCGGGGGAGCTGTTTTTT. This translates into CASRTGTSGGSGELFF. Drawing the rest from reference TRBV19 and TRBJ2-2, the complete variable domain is DGGITQSPKYLFRKEGQNVTLSCEQNLNHDAMYWYRQDPGQGLRLIYYSQIVNDFQKGDIAEGYSVSREKKESFPLTVTSAQKNPTAFYLCASRTGTSGGSGELFFGEGSRLTVL.

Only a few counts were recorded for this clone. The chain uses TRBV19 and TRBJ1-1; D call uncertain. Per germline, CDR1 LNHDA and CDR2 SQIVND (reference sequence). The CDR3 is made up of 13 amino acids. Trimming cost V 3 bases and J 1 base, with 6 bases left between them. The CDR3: CASSMVGNTEAFF. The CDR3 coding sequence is TGTGCCAGTAGTATGGTGGGGAACACTGAAGCTTTCTTT.

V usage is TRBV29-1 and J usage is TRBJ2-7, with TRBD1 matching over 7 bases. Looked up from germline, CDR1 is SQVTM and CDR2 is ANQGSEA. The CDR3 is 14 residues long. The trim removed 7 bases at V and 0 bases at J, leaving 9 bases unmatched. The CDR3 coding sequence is TGCAGCGCCGAACTCCGGGACAGCTCCTACGAGCAGTACTTC. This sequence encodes CSAELRDSSYEQYF.

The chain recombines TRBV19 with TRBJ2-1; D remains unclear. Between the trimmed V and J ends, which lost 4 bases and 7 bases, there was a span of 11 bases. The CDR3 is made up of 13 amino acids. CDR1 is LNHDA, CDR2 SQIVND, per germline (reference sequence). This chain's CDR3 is CASSSQNGNEQFF. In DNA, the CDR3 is TGTGCCAGTAGTAGCCAAAACGGGAATGAGCAGTTCTTC.

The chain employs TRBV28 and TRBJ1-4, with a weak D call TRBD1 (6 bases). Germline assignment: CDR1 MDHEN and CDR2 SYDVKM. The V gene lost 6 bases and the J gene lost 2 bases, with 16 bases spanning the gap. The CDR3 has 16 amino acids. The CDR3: CASSTPGVLTNEKLFF. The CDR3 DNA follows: TGTGCCAGCAGCACCCCAGGGGTATTGACTAATGAAAAACTGTTTTTT. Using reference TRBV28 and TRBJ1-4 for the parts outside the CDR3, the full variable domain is DVKVTQSSRYLVKRTGEKVFLECVQDMDHENMFWYRQDPGLGLRLIYFSYDVKMKEKGDIPEGYSVSREKKERFSLILESASTNQTSMYLCASSTPGVLTNEKLFFGSGTQLSVL.

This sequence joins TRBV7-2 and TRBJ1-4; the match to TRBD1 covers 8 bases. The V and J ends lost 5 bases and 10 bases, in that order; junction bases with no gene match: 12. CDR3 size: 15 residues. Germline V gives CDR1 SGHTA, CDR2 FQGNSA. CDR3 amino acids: CASSSTSGGGGKLFF. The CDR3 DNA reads TGTGCCAGCAGCAGCACATCAGGGGGCGGGGGAAAACTGTTTTTT.

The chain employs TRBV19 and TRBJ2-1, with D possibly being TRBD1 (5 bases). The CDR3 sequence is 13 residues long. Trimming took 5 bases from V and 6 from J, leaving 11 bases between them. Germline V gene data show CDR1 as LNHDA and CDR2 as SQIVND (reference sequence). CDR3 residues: CASSYRTPNEQFF. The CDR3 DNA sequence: TGTGCCAGTAGTTACAGGACCCCCAATGAGCAGTTCTTC.

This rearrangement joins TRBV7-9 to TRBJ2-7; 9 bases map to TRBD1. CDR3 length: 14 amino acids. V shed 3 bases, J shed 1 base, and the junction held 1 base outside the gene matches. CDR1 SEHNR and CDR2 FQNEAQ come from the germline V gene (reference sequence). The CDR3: CASSLGTGSYEQYF. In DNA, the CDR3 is TGTGCCAGCAGCTTGGGGACAGGGTCCTACGAGCAGTACTTC.

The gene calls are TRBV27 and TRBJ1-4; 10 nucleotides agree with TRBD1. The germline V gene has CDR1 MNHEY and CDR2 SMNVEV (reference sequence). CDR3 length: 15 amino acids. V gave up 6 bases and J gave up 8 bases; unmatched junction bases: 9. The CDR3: CASSARQGAGEKLFF. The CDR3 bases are TGTGCCAGCAGCGCCCGACAGGGGGCAGGGGAAAAACTGTTTTTT.

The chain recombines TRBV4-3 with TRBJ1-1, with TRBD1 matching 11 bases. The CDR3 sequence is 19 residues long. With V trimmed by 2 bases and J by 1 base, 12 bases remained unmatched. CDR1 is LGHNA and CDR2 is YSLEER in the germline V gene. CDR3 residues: CASSQYPEGQGDTNTEAFF. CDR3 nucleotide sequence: TGCGCCAGCAGCCAATACCCAGAGGGACAGGGGGATACGAACACTGAAGCTTTCTTT.

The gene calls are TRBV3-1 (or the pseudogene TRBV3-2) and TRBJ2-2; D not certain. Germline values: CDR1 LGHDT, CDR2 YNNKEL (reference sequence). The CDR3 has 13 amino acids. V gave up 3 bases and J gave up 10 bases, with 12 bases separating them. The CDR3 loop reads CASSHGSLKELFF. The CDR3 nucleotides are TGTGCCAGCAGCCACGGCAGCCTGAAGGAGCTGTTTTTT.

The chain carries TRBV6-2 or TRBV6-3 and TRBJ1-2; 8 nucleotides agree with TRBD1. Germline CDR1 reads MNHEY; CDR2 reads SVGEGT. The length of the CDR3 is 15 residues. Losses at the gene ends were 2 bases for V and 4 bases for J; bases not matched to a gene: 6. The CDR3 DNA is TGTGCCAGCAGTTACGCAGACAGGGGCGGCTATGGCTACACCTTC. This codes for CASSYADRGGYGYTF.

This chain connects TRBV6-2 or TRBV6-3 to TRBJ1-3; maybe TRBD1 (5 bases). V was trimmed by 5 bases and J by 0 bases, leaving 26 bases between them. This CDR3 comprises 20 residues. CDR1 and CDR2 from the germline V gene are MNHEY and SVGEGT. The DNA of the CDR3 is TGTGCCAGCAGTCCCCGACCAGGGATGGTTGGAACGTACTCTGGAAACACCATATATTTT. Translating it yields CASSPRPGMVGTYSGNTIYF.

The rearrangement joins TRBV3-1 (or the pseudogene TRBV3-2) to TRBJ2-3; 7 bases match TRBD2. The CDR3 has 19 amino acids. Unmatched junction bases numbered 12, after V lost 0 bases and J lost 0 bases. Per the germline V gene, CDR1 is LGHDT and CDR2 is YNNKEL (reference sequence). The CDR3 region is CASSQDWLSWGGSTDTQYF. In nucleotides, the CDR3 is TGTGCCAGCAGCCAAGATTGGTTGAGCTGGGGGGGAAGCACAGATACGCAGTATTTT.

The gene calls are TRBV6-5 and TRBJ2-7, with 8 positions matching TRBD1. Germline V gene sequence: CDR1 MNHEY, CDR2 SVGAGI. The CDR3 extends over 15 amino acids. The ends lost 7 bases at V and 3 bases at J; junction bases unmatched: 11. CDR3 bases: TGTGCCAGCACCCCTACGGGGGACAGGAACTACGAGCAGTACTTC. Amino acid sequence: CASTPTGDRNYEQYF.